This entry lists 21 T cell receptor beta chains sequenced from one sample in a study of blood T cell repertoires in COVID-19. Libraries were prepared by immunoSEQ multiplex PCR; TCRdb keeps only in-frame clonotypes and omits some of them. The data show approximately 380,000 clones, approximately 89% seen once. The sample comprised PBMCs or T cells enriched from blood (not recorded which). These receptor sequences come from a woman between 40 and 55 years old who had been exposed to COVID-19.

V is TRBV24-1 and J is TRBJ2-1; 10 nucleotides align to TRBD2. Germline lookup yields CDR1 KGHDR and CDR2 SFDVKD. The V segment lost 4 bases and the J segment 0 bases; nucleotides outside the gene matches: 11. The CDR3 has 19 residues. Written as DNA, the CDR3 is TGTGCCACCAGTGACCTGAGCAGCGGGAGGGCCCCCTCCTACAATGAGCAGTTCTTC. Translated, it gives CATSDLSSGRAPSYNEQFF.

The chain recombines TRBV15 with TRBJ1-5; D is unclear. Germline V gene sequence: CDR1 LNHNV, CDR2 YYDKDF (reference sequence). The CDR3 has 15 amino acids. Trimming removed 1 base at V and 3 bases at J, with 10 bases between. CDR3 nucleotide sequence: TGTGCCACCAGCAGAGCGGCCAGGATCAATCAGCCCCAGCATTTT. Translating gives CATSRAARINQPQHF.

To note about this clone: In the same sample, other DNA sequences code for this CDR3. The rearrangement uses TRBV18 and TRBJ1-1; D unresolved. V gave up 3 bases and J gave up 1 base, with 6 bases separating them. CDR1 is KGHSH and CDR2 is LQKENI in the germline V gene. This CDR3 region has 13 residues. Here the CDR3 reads CASSPPGNTEAFF. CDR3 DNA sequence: TGTGCCAGCTCACCCCCAGGGAACACTGAAGCTTTCTTT.

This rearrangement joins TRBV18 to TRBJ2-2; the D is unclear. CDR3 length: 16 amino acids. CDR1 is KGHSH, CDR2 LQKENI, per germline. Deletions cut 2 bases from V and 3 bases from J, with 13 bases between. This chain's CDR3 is CASSPVAHRYTGELFF. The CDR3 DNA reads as TGTGCCAGCTCACCAGTAGCCCATAGGTACACCGGGGAGCTGTTTTTT.

The CDR3 protein is CAISSGTSGSSYEQYF. CDR3 in DNA: TGTGCCATCAGCTCCGGGACTAGCGGCTCTTCCTACGAGCAGTACTTC. The chain couples TRBV10-3 to TRBJ2-7; TRBD2 aligns across 11 bases. The germline V gene has CDR1 ENHRY and CDR2 SYGVKD. The CDR3 has 16 residues. V was clipped by 6 bases and J by 1 base; unmatched bases: 8.

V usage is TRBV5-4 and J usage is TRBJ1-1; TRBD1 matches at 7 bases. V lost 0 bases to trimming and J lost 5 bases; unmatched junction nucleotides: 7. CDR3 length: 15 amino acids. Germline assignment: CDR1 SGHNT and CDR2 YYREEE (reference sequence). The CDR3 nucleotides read TGTGCCAGCAGCTTGGAACAGGGGCGGTGGACTGAAGCTTTCTTT. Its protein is CASSLEQGRWTEAFF.

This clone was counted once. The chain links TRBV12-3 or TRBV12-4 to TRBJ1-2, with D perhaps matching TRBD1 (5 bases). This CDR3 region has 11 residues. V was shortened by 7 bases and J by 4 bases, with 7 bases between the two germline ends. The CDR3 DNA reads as TGTGCCAGCACGCAGGGCTATGGCTACACCTTC. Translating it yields CASTQGYGYTF.

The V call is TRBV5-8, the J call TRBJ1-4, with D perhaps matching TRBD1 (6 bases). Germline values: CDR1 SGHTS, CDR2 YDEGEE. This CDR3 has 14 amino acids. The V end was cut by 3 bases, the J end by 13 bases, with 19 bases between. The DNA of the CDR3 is TGTGCCAGCAGCTCATCCCGTCAGGGGCTGAGACTGTTTTTT. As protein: CASSSSRQGLRLFF.

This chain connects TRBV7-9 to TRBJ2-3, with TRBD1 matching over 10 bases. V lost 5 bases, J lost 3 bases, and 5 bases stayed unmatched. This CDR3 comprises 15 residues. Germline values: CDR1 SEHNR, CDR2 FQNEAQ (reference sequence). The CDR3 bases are TGTGCCAGCAGCCGGGGACAGGGGTTGACAGATACGCAGTATTTT. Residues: CASSRGQGLTDTQYF.

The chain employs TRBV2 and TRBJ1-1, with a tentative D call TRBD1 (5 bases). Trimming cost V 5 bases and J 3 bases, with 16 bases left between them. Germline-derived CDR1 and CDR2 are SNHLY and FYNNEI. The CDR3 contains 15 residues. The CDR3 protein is CASSQGWGAHTEAFF. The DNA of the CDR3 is TGTGCCAGCAGTCAGGGTTGGGGTGCCCACACTGAAGCTTTCTTT.

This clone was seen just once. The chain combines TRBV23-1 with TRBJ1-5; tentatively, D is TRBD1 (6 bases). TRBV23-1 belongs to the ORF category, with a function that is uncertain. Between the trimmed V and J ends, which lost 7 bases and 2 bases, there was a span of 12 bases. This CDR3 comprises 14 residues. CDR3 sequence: CASIQGCRNQPQHF. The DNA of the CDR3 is TGCGCCAGCATACAGGGATGTCGCAATCAGCCCCAGCATTTT.

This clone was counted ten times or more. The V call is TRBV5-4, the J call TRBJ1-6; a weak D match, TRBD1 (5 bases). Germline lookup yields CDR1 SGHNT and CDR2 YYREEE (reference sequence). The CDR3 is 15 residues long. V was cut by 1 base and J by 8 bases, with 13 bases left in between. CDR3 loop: CASSLRRQGDSPLHF. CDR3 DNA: TGTGCCAGCAGCTTGAGGCGGCAGGGCGATTCACCCCTCCACTTT.

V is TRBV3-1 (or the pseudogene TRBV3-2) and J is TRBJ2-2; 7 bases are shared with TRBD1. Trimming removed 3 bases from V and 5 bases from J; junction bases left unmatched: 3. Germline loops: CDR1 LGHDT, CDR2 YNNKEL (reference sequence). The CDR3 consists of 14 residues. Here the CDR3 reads CASSHEQGTGELFF. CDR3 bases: TGTGCCAGCAGCCACGAACAGGGGACCGGGGAGCTGTTTTTT.

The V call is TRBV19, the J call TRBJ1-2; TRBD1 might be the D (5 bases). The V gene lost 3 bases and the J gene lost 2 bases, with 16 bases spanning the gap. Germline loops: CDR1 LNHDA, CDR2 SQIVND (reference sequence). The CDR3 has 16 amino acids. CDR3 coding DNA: TGTGCCAGTAGTATCCCCCCCGACAGTCGCAACTATGGCTACACCTTC. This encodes CASSIPPDSRNYGYTF.

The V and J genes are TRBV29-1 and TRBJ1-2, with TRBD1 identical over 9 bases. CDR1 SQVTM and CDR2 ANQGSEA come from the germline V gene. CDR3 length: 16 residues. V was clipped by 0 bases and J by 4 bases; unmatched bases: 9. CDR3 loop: CSVEDEEKTGGYGYTF. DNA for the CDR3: TGCAGCGTTGAAGACGAGGAGAAGACAGGGGGCTATGGCTACACCTTC.

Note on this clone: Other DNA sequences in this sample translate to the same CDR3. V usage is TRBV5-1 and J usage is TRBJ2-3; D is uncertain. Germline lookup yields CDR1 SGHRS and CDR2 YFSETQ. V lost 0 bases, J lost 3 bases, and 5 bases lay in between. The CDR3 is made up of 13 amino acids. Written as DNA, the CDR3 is TGCGCCAGCAGCTTGGGAGGTACAGATACGCAGTATTTT. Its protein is CASSLGGTDTQYF. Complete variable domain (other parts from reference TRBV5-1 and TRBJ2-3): KAGVTQTPRYLIKTRGQQVTLSCSPISGHRSVSWYQQTPGQGLQFLFEYFSETQRNKGNFPGRFSGRQFSNSRSEMNVSTLELGDSALYLCASSLGGTDTQYFGPGTRLTVL.

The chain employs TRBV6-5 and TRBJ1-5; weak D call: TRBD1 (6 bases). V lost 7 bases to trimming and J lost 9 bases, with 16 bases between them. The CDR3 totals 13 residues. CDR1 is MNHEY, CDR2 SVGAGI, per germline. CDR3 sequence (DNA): TGTGCCAGCAAGCGGGGGCGTAGCGGGCCCCAGCATTTT. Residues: CASKRGRSGPQHF.

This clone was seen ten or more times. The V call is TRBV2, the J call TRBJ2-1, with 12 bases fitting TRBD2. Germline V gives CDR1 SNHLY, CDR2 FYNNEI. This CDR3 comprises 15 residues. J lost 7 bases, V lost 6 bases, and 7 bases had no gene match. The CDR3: CASRAGTSGYNEQFF. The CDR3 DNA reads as TGTGCCAGCAGAGCCGGGACTAGCGGGTATAATGAGCAGTTCTTC.

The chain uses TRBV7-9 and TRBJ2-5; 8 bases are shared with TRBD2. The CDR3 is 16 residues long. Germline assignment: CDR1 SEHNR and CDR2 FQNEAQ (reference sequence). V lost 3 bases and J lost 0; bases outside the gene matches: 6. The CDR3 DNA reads TGTGCCAGCAGCTTGGGGCTAGCGGGTAACCAAGAGACCCAGTACTTC. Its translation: CASSLGLAGNQETQYF.

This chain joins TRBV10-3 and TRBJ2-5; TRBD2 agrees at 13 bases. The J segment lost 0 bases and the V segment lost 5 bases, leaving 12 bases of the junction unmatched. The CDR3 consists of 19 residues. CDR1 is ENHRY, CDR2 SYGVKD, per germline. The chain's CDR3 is CAISNPGLAGIMDQETQYF. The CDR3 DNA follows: TGTGCCATCAGTAACCCGGGACTAGCGGGAATAATGGACCAAGAGACCCAGTACTTC.

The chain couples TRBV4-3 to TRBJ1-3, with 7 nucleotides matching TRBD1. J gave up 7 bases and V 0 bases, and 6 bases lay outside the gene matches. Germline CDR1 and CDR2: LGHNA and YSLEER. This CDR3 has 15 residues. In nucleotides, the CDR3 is TGCGCCAGCAGCCAAGACACAGGGGAGTTGAACACCATATATTTT. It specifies CASSQDTGELNTIYF.